This T cell receptor (beta chain) was retrieved from a study of T cell responses to AZD1222 COVID-19 vaccine. CDR1 and CDR2 from the germline V gene are LNHDA and SQIVND (reference sequence). This CDR3 has 13 amino acids. The ends were cut back, 10 bases at V and 0 bases at J, with 12 bases in the middle. Remarks on this clone: The antigen is unknown.

The assay was immunoSEQ multiplex PCR, and TCRdb's table has in-frame clones only and misses some. The sample records 150,000 to 200,000 clones, under 95% being singletons. Study outcomes and limitations: Spike-spanning, vaccine-associated CD4 TCRs were dominant at 160-218 and 743-854. White British people made up most donors, females outnumbered males, and clonal diversity was possibly underestimated. Two AZD1222 doses significantly raised spike-specific TCR breadth and depth over controls.

This receptor was taken from an adult who received the AZD1222 COVID-19 vaccine. V and J are TRBV19 and TRBJ1-1; D remains unclear. Sequencing used peripheral blood, obtained 28 days after the second AZD1222 dose. This chain's CDR3 is CATSWAMNTEAFF. In DNA, the CDR3 is TGTGCCACTTCATGGGCCATGAACACTGAAGCTTTCTTT.